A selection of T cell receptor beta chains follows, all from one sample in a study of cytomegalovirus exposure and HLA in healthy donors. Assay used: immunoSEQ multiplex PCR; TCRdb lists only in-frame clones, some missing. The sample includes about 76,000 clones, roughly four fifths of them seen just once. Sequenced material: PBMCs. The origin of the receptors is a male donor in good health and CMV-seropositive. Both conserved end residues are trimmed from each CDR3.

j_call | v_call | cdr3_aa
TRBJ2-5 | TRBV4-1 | ASSQGLAGGVAQY
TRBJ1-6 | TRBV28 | ASSLTPPGFNSPLH
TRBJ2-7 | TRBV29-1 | SVEDRQGNEQY
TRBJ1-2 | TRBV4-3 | ASSQDTGGGGYGYT
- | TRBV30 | AWSARLAGAKRDYEQY
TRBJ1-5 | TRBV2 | ASSGDRGNQPQH
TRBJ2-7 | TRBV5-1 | ASSLPQGGYEQY
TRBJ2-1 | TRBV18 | ASSPLGGASYNEQF
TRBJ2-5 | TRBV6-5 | ASSLAEGIGQY
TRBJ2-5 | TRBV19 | ASSDGQGGRETQY
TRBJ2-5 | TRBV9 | ASSAELAGRWGEETQY
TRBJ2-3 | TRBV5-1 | ASSANTDTQY
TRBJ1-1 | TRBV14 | ASSPQVRTEAF
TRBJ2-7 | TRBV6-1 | ASSAGQGAYEQY
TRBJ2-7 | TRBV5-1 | ASSLVEGAWNEQY
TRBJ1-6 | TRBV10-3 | AIRPGHTYNSPLH
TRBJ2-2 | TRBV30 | AWRPGGNTGELF
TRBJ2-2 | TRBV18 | ASSSTGANTGELF
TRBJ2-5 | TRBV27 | ASSDRGSQRRETQY
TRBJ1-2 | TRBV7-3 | ASSPGGGGTTYGYT